Each of the 20 T cell receptor beta chains below was sequenced from the same sample in a study of Ad26.COV2.S vaccination and SARS-CoV-2 variants. As for treatment: 15 to 20 received Ad26.COV2.S at low or high dose, single or two shots; about 5 received placebo; per-sample allocation not given. Samples were taken on day 63 after the first vaccine or placebo injection. Clones were read by immunoSEQ multiplex PCR, and TCRdb kept only the in-frame ones, dropping some. The sample shows hundreds of thousands of clones, around 87% of them seen only once. This material consisted of peripheral blood, taken in a trial of Ad26.COV2.S vaccine versus placebo. The receptors originated from a person aged 18 to 65 who received the Ad26.COV2.S COVID-19 vaccine or a placebo.

Notes on this clone: One end of the junction fails to match germline, which may point to a read error. The chain recombines TRBV10-2 with TRBJ1-2; TRBD1 matches at 8 bases. The CDR3 contains 13 residues. Germline CDR1 and CDR2: WSHSY and SAAADI. The CDR3 region is CASSDRGNFGYTF. The CDR3 DNA is TGCGCCAGCAGCGACAGGGGAAACTTTGGCTACACCTTC.

The chain joins TRBV4-1 to TRBJ2-4, with 13 nucleotides matching TRBD2. The CDR3 runs 20 residues. With 1 base clipped from V and 1 base from J, the junction kept 10 bases outside the gene matches. The germline V gene has CDR1 MGHRA and CDR2 YSYEKL. CDR3 loop: CASSQGRLAGGREAKNIQYF. In DNA form, the CDR3 reads TGCGCCAGCAGCCAAGGCCGACTAGCGGGGGGCCGGGAGGCCAAAAACATTCAGTACTTC.

On this clone: The junction shows a germline mismatch at one end, possibly a read error. The genes are TRBV5-1 and TRBJ2-5; 8 bases fit TRBD1. CDR3 length: 15 amino acids. The germline gives CDR1 SGHRS, CDR2 YFSETQ. The CDR3 nucleotides read TGCGCCAGCACCCTAGGACAGGGCCCCCGAGAGGCCCAGTACTTC. Amino acid sequence: CASTLGQGPREAQYF.

This chain joins TRBV6-2 or TRBV6-3 and TRBJ2-6; the D is unclear. Germline V gene lookup returns CDR1 MNHEY and CDR2 SVGEGT. CDR3 length equals 14 residues. V was trimmed by 2 bases and J by 0 bases, leaving 2 bases between them. Written as DNA, the CDR3 is TGTGCCAGCAGTTACAACTCTGGGGCCAACGTCCTGACTTTC. Protein sequence: CASSYNSGANVLTF.

The V call is TRBV4-3, the J call TRBJ2-7; D not resolved. The CDR3 is made up of 13 amino acids. Trimming took 1 base from V and 7 from J, leaving 11 bases between them. Germline lookup yields CDR1 LGHNA and CDR2 YSLEER. In DNA, the CDR3 is TGCGCCAGCAGCCAAGCAACTACATTGGAGCAGTACTTC. This encodes CASSQATTLEQYF.

The chain carries TRBV10-3 and TRBJ1-6, with TRBD1 matching 7 bases. Germline V lookup: CDR1 ENHRY, CDR2 SYGVKD. The CDR3 is made up of 13 amino acids. The junction had 5 bases not matched to a gene; V was cut back by 6 bases and J by 9 bases. CDR3 in DNA: TGTGCCATCAGCAGGGACAGTGGTTCACCCCTCCACTTT. It translates to CAISRDSGSPLHF.

The chain combines TRBV4-2 with TRBJ2-1, with D possibly matching TRBD1 (5 bases). Germline V CDR1 and CDR2: LGHNA, YNFKEQ. V shed 4 bases and J shed 5 bases, with 15 bases lying between them. This CDR3 contains 15 residues. In DNA, the CDR3 is TGTGCCAGCAGCCTTTCTGTGGGCAGGGACAATGAGCAGTTCTTC. It yields the protein CASSLSVGRDNEQFF.

This rearrangement joins TRBV13 to TRBJ2-3; TRBD2 aligns across 9 bases. Germline V lookup: CDR1 PRHDT, CDR2 FYEKMQ (reference sequence). The CDR3 contains 18 residues. The junction had 13 bases not matched to a gene; V was cut back by 0 bases and J by 6 bases. CDR3 coding DNA: TGTGCCAGCAGCTTAGGCCTGGCCAGCGGGGGGCTACGGGATACGCAGTATTTT. Translating it yields CASSLGLASGGLRDTQYF.

This clone was found once. The chain links TRBV4-2 to TRBJ1-1; D is undetermined. Germline V gene lookup returns CDR1 LGHNA and CDR2 YNFKEQ. V dropped 5 bases and J dropped 0 bases, with 7 bases sitting between them. CDR3 length equals 13 residues. CDR3 in DNA: TGTGCCAGCAGCAAGGGAGTGAACACTGAAGCTTTCTTT. It yields the protein CASSKGVNTEAFF.

This chain joins TRBV11-2 and TRBJ1-3; 8 bases align to TRBD1. V lost 1 base, J lost 4 bases, and 9 bases stayed unmatched. CDR1 SGHAT and CDR2 FQNNGV come from the germline V gene. The CDR3 totals 17 residues. CDR3 protein: CASSLVRRTGRGNTIYF. The CDR3 bases are TGTGCCAGCAGCTTAGTGAGACGGACAGGGAGAGGAAACACCATATATTTT.

The V call is TRBV11-2, the J call TRBJ2-7; 8 nucleotides align to TRBD1. The CDR3 is 13 amino acids. Germline lookup yields CDR1 SGHAT and CDR2 FQNNGV. V lost 1 base, J lost 6 bases, and 2 bases stayed unmatched. The CDR3 DNA is TGTGCCAGCAGCTTAGCCCAGGGGGCCGAGCAGTACTTC. This sequence encodes CASSLAQGAEQYF.

Concerning this clone: At one end the junction does not follow the germline gene, possibly because of a read error. The rearrangement links TRBV15 to TRBJ1-1; the D gene is possibly TRBD1 (5 bases). Germline values: CDR1 LNHNV, CDR2 YYDKDF (reference sequence). The CDR3 extends over 15 amino acids. CDR3 DNA sequence: TGTACCACCAGCAGAAATTTTGACAGAAACACTGAAGCTTTCTTT. It yields the protein CTTSRNFDRNTEAFF.

The chain is built from TRBV20-1 and TRBJ2-7; D is possibly TRBD2 (6 bases). This CDR3 is 13 amino acids long. Trimming removed 3 bases from V and 2 bases from J, with 11 bases in between. Per germline, CDR1 DFQATT and CDR2 SNEGSKA (reference sequence). CDR3 in amino acids: CSASVPGAYEQYF. For the CDR3, the DNA is TGCAGTGCTAGTGTCCCGGGGGCCTACGAGCAGTACTTC.

V usage is TRBV6-1 and J usage is TRBJ2-7, with TRBD1 matching over 8 bases. J lost 0 bases, V lost 3 bases, and 7 bases had no gene match. CDR1 is MNHNS, CDR2 SASEGT, per germline. The CDR3 length is 16 residues. In DNA, the CDR3 is TGTGCCAGCAGTGATGGGGGACAGGCAGGCTCCTACGAGCAGTACTTC. Residues: CASSDGGQAGSYEQYF.

A word on this clone: This may stem from a read error, because a much larger clone lies one nucleotide away. The sample contains more than one DNA sequence encoding this CDR3. The chain links TRBV6-1 to TRBJ2-3; 12 nucleotides match TRBD2. Trimming removed 2 bases from V and 4 bases from J; junction bases left unmatched: 1. The CDR3 length is 15 residues. Germline V CDR1 and CDR2: MNHNS, SASEGT. The CDR3, as DNA: TGTGCCAGCAGTGAACTAGCGGGGGGGGCAGATACGCAGTATTTT. Translating it yields CASSELAGGADTQYF.

This chain's CDR3 is CASSELENYGYTF. As DNA, the CDR3 is TGTGCCAGCAGTGAACTGGAGAACTATGGCTACACCTTC. J is TRBJ1-2 and V is TRBV25-1; D is uncertain. CDR3 size: 13 residues. V dropped 2 bases and J dropped 2 bases, with 6 bases sitting between them. CDR1 MGHDK and CDR2 SYGVNS come from the germline V gene.

The chain recombines TRBV2 with TRBJ1-5; possibly TRBD1 for D (5 bases). The germline V gene has CDR1 SNHLY and CDR2 FYNNEI. The CDR3 totals 14 residues. The germline V and J ends were trimmed by 6 bases and 0 bases, with 9 bases remaining between them. CDR3 bases: TGTGCCAGCAGCGGACACCCTAGCAATCAGCCCCAGCATTTT. This translates into CASSGHPSNQPQHF.

The V and J genes are TRBV27 and TRBJ1-1, with 9 positions matching TRBD1. The CDR3 spans 15 residues. CDR1 and CDR2 from the germline V gene are MNHEY and SMNVEV (reference sequence). Trimming took 1 base from V and 10 from J; bases not matched to a gene: 10. CDR3 amino acids: CASSLLVGDREGAFF. DNA of the CDR3: TGTGCCAGCAGTTTATTAGTTGGGGACAGGGAGGGAGCTTTCTTT.

The V and J genes are TRBV5-4 and TRBJ2-7, with TRBD1 identical over 10 bases. The ends lost 4 bases at V and 5 bases at J; junction bases unmatched: 15. The CDR3 spans 17 residues. Looked up from germline, CDR1 is SGHNT and CDR2 is YYREEE (reference sequence). The CDR3 DNA follows: TGTGCCAGCAGCCAGTCTTGGACAGGGGGTAAATGGAACGAGCAGTACTTC. Translating gives CASSQSWTGGKWNEQYF.

The chain is built from TRBV9 and TRBJ1-6; D may be TRBD1 (5 bases). Trimming stripped 0 bases from V and 4 bases from J, with 11 bases between. CDR1 SGDLS and CDR2 YYNGEE come from the germline V gene. This CDR3 is built from 16 residues. The CDR3, as DNA: TGTGCCAGCAGCGTAGGAGGCGGGGGGTATAATTCACCCCTCCACTTT. It specifies CASSVGGGGYNSPLHF.